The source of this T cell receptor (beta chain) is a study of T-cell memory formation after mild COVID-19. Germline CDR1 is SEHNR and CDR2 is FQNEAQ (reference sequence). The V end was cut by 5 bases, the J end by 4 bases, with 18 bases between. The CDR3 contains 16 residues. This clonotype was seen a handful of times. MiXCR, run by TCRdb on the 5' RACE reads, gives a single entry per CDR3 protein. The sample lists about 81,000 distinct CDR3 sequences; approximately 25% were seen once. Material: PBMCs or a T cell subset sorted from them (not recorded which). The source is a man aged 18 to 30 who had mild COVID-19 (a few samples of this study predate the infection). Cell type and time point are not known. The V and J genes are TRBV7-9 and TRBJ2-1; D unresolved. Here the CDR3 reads CASSPANGPRYNEQFF. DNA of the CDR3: TGTGCCAGCAGCCCAGCGAACGGGCCCCGTTACAATGAGCAGTTCTTC.